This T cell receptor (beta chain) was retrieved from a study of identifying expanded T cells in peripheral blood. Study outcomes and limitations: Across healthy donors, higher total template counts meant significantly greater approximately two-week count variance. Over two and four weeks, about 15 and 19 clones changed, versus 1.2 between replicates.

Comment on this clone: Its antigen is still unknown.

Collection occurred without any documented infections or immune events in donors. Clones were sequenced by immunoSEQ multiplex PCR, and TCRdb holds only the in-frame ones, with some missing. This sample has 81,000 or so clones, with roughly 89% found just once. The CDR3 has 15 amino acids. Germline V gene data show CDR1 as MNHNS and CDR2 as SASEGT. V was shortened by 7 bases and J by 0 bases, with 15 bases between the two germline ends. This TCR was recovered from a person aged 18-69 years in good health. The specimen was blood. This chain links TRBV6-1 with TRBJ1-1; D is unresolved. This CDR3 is CASTTTRRVNTEAFF. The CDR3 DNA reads TGTGCCAGCACCACCACCCGGCGGGTGAACACTGAAGCTTTCTTT.